This note documents a single TCR beta chain sequence. Its antigen remains unidentified. This CDR3 is built from 16 residues. V trimming: 2 bases; J trimming: 8 bases; junction bases outside the gene matches: 6. The germline CDR1 and CDR2 sequences are WNHNN and SYGVQD (reference sequence). Sequencing used immunoSEQ multiplex PCR; TCRdb keeps in-frame clones, though not all of them. The sample records under 1,100,000 clones, around four fifths being singletons. The source of the sample is a study of shared clonotypes between healthy human individuals. General observations from the study: Relative to memory subsets, naive subsets generally showed larger estimated richness.

This receptor was obtained from a man younger than 35 in good health. Input material: memory CD4+ T cells sorted from blood. Described subset: CD45RA-negative fraction. The chain uses TRBV10-1 and TRBJ1-6; TRBD1 aligns across 10 bases. The CDR3 DNA reads as TGCGCCAGCAGTGAGGTGACAGGGGGCCGGGATTCACCCCTCCACTTT. This codes for CASSEVTGGRDSPLHF.